A selection of T cell receptor beta chains follows, all from one sample in a study of blood T cells in healthy people across ages. TCRdb ran MiXCR on the 5' RACE reads and lists one entry per CDR3 protein. The sample holds hundreds of thousands of distinct CDR3 sequences, approximately 25% seen once. These data also featured in a second study, about T cells of mothers and their children.

The specimen sequenced was blood. All receptors come from a boy aged 10-17 years in good health. CDR3s include the opening cysteine and the closing phenylalanine or tryptophan. D genes are given only for firm matches. A row's size may be missing; if present it is once, few, many or a size class.

d_call j_call v_call clone_size cdr3_nt cdr3_aa
. TRBJ2-7 TRBV6-6 . TGTGCCACTCTCCCCGGGACATTTGGGTCCTACGAGCAGTACTTC CATLPGTFGSYEQYF
. TRBJ1-1 TRBV9 . TGTGCCAGCAGCGCAGAACAAGGCTTAGAAGCTTTCTTT CASSAEQGLEAFF
. TRBJ2-7 TRBV7-2 . TGTGCCAGCAGCTTAGCGAACGGATCAGGGGCATACGAGCAGTACTTC CASSLANGSGAYEQYF
TRBD2 TRBJ2-1 TRBV12-3/TRBV12-4 . TGTGCCAGCAGCCAACTAGCGGGAGGGCTCGGGGAGCAGTTCTTC CASSQLAGGLGEQFF
TRBD2 TRBJ2-1 TRBV14 . TGTGCCAGCAGCCCCAGGACTAGCGGGGGAGTATATAATGAGCAGTTCTTC CASSPRTSGGVYNEQFF
. TRBJ1-1 TRBV12-3/TRBV12-4 . TGTGCCAGCAGTTTTCTCAGGACGGAAAACACTGAAGCTTTCTTT CASSFLRTENTEAFF
. TRBJ2-1 TRBV6-1 once TGTGCCAGCAGTGATGTGGGAGTGAATGAGCAGTTCTTC CASSDVGVNEQFF
. TRBJ2-6 TRBV12-3/TRBV12-4 few TGTGCCAGCAGTACCCCGACAGGTTCCTCTGGGGCCAACGTCCTGACTTTC CASSTPTGSSGANVLTF
. TRBJ2-3 TRBV11-2 few TGTGCCAGCAGCTTAATTAGCGGAACCACAGATACGCAGTATTTT CASSLISGTTDTQYF
. TRBJ2-7 TRBV7-2 few TGTGCCAGCAGCTTAGGGAAGGGAGGCTACGAGCAGTACTTC CASSLGKGGYEQYF
. TRBJ1-1 TRBV9 . TGTGCCAGCAGCGTAGAAGGGGCGCTTCCCACTGAAGCTTTCTTT CASSVEGALPTEAFF